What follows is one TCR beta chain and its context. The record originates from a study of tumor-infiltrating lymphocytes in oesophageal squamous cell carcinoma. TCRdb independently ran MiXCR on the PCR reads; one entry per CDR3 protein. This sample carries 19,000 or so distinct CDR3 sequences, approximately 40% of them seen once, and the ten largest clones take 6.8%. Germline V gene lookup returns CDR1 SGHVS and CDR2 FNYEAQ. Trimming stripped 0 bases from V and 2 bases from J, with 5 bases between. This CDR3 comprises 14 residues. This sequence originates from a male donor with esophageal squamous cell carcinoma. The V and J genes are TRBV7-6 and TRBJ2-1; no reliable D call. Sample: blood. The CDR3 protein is CASSLAGTYNEQFF. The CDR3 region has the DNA TGTGCCAGCAGCTTAGCAGGGACCTACAATGAGCAGTTCTTC.